These T cell receptor beta chains were read from a single sample in a study of vaccination effects on CD4 cells after COVID-19. Assay: immunoSEQ multiplex PCR; the TCRdb copy retains only in-frame clones and omits some. Here the sample spans 50,000 to 65,000 clones, roughly 80% being singletons. Antigens for these TCRs are unknown. The specimen comprised CD4+ T cells from PBMCs cultured with HCoV-229E spike peptides, sampled before COVID-19 vaccination. All receptors derive from a human donor who received a COVID-19 vaccine. Each CDR3 is given with its conserved first and last residue. The D gene is left open where the match is weak. Only part of the rows carry a size: once, few, many, or a class if the clone is expanded.

abundance: .
d_gene: .
j_gene: TRBJ1-2
v_gene: TRBV6-5
CDR3aa: CASSYLGANYGYTF
CDR3nt: TGTGCCAGCAGTTACCTCGGAGCTAACTATGGCTACACCTTC

abundance: .
d_gene: .
j_gene: TRBJ1-3
v_gene: TRBV19
CDR3aa: CASNPQLGVAANTIYF
CDR3nt: TGTGCCAGTAATCCCCAATTGGGGGTCGCGGCAAACACCATATATTTT

abundance: .
d_gene: TRBD1
j_gene: TRBJ1-2
v_gene: TRBV5-1
CDR3aa: CASSLKPGQGFNYGYTF
CDR3nt: TGCGCCAGCAGCTTAAAACCGGGACAGGGATTTAACTATGGCTACACCTTC

abundance: .
d_gene: .
j_gene: TRBJ1-2
v_gene: TRBV4-1
CDR3aa: CASRQGIGYTF
CDR3nt: TGCGCCAGCAGGCAAGGGATAGGCTACACCTTC

abundance: .
d_gene: TRBD1
j_gene: TRBJ2-2
v_gene: TRBV23-1
CDR3aa: CASSQSPGQVGRELFF
CDR3nt: TGCGCCAGCAGTCAATCGCCGGGACAGGTCGGCCGGGAGCTGTTTTTT

abundance: few
d_gene: .
j_gene: TRBJ1-5
v_gene: TRBV11-2
CDR3aa: CASSLSLNQPQHF
CDR3nt: TGTGCCAGCAGCTTATCCCTGAATCAGCCCCAGCATTTT

abundance: few
d_gene: TRBD1
j_gene: TRBJ1-2
v_gene: TRBV13
CDR3aa: CASSGRDRGKGYTF
CDR3nt: TGTGCCAGCAGCGGACGGGACAGGGGGAAAGGCTACACCTTC

abundance: .
d_gene: .
j_gene: TRBJ2-3
v_gene: TRBV5-5
CDR3aa: CASSFQGQDTQYF
CDR3nt: TGTGCCAGCAGCTTTCAGGGCCAGGATACGCAGTATTTT

abundance: .
d_gene: .
j_gene: TRBJ2-1
v_gene: TRBV19
CDR3aa: CASSQKSPTYNEQFF
CDR3nt: TGTGCCAGTAGCCAGAAGTCCCCAACCTACAATGAGCAGTTCTTC

abundance: .
d_gene: .
j_gene: TRBJ1-2
v_gene: TRBV5-8
CDR3aa: CASSLKGGDQDGYTF
CDR3nt: TGTGCCAGCAGCTTGAAAGGGGGGGACCAGGATGGCTACACCTTC

abundance: few
d_gene: .
j_gene: TRBJ1-2
v_gene: TRBV4-1
CDR3aa: CASSPPRGLRGYTF
CDR3nt: TGCGCCAGCAGCCCCCCTAGAGGACTGAGAGGCTACACCTTC

abundance: .
d_gene: .
j_gene: TRBJ1-5
v_gene: TRBV5-4
CDR3aa: CAVGGGGANQPQHF
CDR3nt: TGTGCCGTTGGAGGCGGGGGGGCGAATCAGCCCCAGCATTTT

abundance: .
d_gene: TRBD1
j_gene: TRBJ1-4
v_gene: TRBV5-6
CDR3aa: CASSLEGAGEKLFF
CDR3nt: TGTGCCAGCAGCTTGGAGGGGGCCGGTGAAAAACTGTTTTTT

abundance: .
d_gene: .
j_gene: TRBJ2-3
v_gene: TRBV7-9
CDR3aa: CASSYLASDTQYF
CDR3nt: TGTGCCAGCAGCTACCTAGCCTCAGATACGCAGTATTTT

abundance: .
d_gene: .
j_gene: TRBJ2-5
v_gene: TRBV18
CDR3aa: CASSPVGETQYF
CDR3nt: TGTGCCAGCTCACCGGTTGGGGAGACCCAGTACTTC

abundance: .
d_gene: .
j_gene: TRBJ1-2
v_gene: TRBV6-4
CDR3aa: CASSDSGGERYTF
CDR3nt: TGTGCCAGCAGTGACTCTGGGGGGGAGAGGTACACCTTC

abundance: .
d_gene: .
j_gene: TRBJ1-5
v_gene: TRBV2
CDR3aa: CASSIIGTSNQPQHF
CDR3nt: TGTGCCAGCAGTATAATAGGGACAAGCAATCAGCCCCAGCATTTT

abundance: .
d_gene: .
j_gene: TRBJ1-5
v_gene: TRBV2
CDR3aa: CASRHDSNQPQHF
CDR3nt: TGTGCCAGCAGGCATGACAGCAATCAGCCCCAGCATTTT

abundance: .
d_gene: .
j_gene: TRBJ2-6
v_gene: TRBV5-1
CDR3aa: CASSFGNGGANVLTF
CDR3nt: .

abundance: once
d_gene: .
j_gene: TRBJ1-5
v_gene: TRBV6-6
CDR3aa: CASSYSTDQPQHF
CDR3nt: TGTGCCAGCAGTTACTCGACTGATCAGCCCCAGCATTTT

abundance: .
d_gene: TRBD2
j_gene: TRBJ2-1
v_gene: TRBV6-5
CDR3aa: CASELTSGVHNEQFF
CDR3nt: TGTGCCAGCGAACTGACTAGCGGGGTTCACAATGAGCAGTTCTTC

abundance: once
d_gene: .
j_gene: TRBJ2-1
v_gene: TRBV6-6
CDR3aa: CASSSRDMGGSGQFF
CDR3nt: TGTGCCAGCAGTTCCCGGGACATGGGGGGATCTGGGCAGTTCTTC

abundance: .
d_gene: .
j_gene: TRBJ2-3
v_gene: TRBV14
CDR3aa: CASSQVSPLTDTQYF
CDR3nt: TGTGCCAGCAGCCAAGTGAGTCCCCTCACAGATACGCAGTATTTT

abundance: .
d_gene: .
j_gene: TRBJ2-5
v_gene: TRBV5-4
CDR3aa: CASSKGGGGETQYF
CDR3nt: TGTGCCAGCAGCAAAGGGGGCGGGGGGGAGACCCAGTACTTC

abundance: .
d_gene: .
j_gene: TRBJ1-2
v_gene: TRBV5-1
CDR3aa: CASSLNDAYYGYTF
CDR3nt: TGCGCCAGCAGCTTGAACGACGCTTACTATGGCTACACCTTC

abundance: .
d_gene: .
j_gene: TRBJ1-5
v_gene: TRBV29-1
CDR3aa: CSVVSNSNQPQHF
CDR3nt: TGCAGCGTTGTATCCAATAGCAATCAGCCCCAGCATTTT

abundance: once
d_gene: .
j_gene: TRBJ1-4
v_gene: TRBV6-1
CDR3aa: CASSEAQGFSEKLFF
CDR3nt: TGTGCCAGCAGTGAAGCGCAGGGTTTCAGTGAAAAACTGTTTTTT

abundance: .
d_gene: .
j_gene: TRBJ2-3
v_gene: TRBV30
CDR3aa: CACYSGRFRDTQYF
CDR3nt: TGTGCCTGCTACAGCGGTAGGTTTCGGGATACGCAGTATTTT

abundance: .
d_gene: .
j_gene: TRBJ2-3
v_gene: TRBV7-8
CDR3aa: CASSYDGTDTQYF
CDR3nt: TGTGCCAGCAGTTACGATGGCACAGATACGCAGTATTTT

abundance: .
d_gene: .
j_gene: TRBJ1-5
v_gene: TRBV2
CDR3aa: CASSDTGGLQPQHF
CDR3nt: TGTGCCAGCAGTGACACGGGGGGCCTTCAGCCCCAGCATTTT

abundance: .
d_gene: TRBD2
j_gene: TRBJ2-5
v_gene: TRBV4-2
CDR3aa: CASSQDLAGVRVETQYF
CDR3nt: TGTGCCAGCAGCCAAGATCTAGCGGGGGTGAGGGTGGAGACCCAGTACTTC

abundance: .
d_gene: .
j_gene: TRBJ1-5
v_gene: TRBV2
CDR3aa: CASSPTPQPQHF
CDR3nt: TGTGCCAGCAGTCCGACCCCTCAGCCCCAGCATTTT

abundance: .
d_gene: .
j_gene: TRBJ2-6
v_gene: TRBV5-6
CDR3aa: CASSKRGTVSGANVLTF
CDR3nt: TGTGCCAGCAGCAAGAGAGGCACGGTATCTGGGGCCAACGTCCTGACTTTC

abundance: .
d_gene: .
j_gene: TRBJ1-6
v_gene: TRBV7-9
CDR3aa: CASSSLGSPLHF
CDR3nt: TGTGCCAGCAGCTCCCTGGGGTCACCCCTCCACTTT

abundance: .
d_gene: .
j_gene: TRBJ2-5
v_gene: TRBV5-1
CDR3aa: CASSIQETQYF
CDR3nt: TGCGCCAGCAGCATCCAAGAGACCCAGTACTTC

abundance: few
d_gene: .
j_gene: TRBJ1-5
v_gene: TRBV2
CDR3aa: CASSEDKNSNQPQHF
CDR3nt: TGTGCCAGCAGTGAAGATAAAAATAGCAATCAGCCCCAGCATTTT

abundance: .
d_gene: TRBD1
j_gene: TRBJ1-2
v_gene: TRBV19
CDR3aa: CASSHLGRGGGYGYTF
CDR3nt: TGTGCCAGTAGCCACTTGGGCAGGGGGGGTGGCTATGGCTACACCTTC

abundance: once
d_gene: .
j_gene: TRBJ1-5
v_gene: TRBV24-1
CDR3aa: CATSNSNQPQHF
CDR3nt: TGTGCCACCAGTAACAGTAATCAGCCCCAGCATTTT

abundance: .
d_gene: .
j_gene: TRBJ1-1
v_gene: TRBV6-6
CDR3aa: CASSYKNTEAFF
CDR3nt: TGTGCCAGCAGTTACAAGAACACTGAAGCTTTCTTT

abundance: .
d_gene: .
j_gene: TRBJ1-1
v_gene: TRBV7-2
CDR3aa: CASSLQGTNTEAFF
CDR3nt: TGTGCCAGCAGCTTACAGGGGACGAACACTGAAGCTTTCTTT

abundance: .
d_gene: .
j_gene: TRBJ1-2
v_gene: TRBV5-6
CDR3aa: CASSLARTVYGYTF
CDR3nt: TGTGCCAGCAGCTTAGCTAGGACGGTCTATGGCTACACCTTC

abundance: .
d_gene: .
j_gene: TRBJ1-3
v_gene: TRBV19
CDR3aa: CASRRYSGNTIYF
CDR3nt: TGTGCCAGTAGGAGATACTCTGGAAACACCATATATTTT

abundance: .
d_gene: .
j_gene: TRBJ2-2
v_gene: TRBV5-1
CDR3aa: CASSLVTGNTGELFF
CDR3nt: TGCGCCAGCAGCTTGGTCACAGGGAACACCGGGGAGCTGTTTTTT

abundance: .
d_gene: .
j_gene: TRBJ1-1
v_gene: TRBV19
CDR3aa: CASSGGAKTNTEAFF
CDR3nt: TGTGCCTCAAGTGGAGGGGCAAAGACAAACACTGAAGCTTTCTTT

abundance: .
d_gene: .
j_gene: TRBJ2-2
v_gene: TRBV6-5
CDR3aa: CASSYFGRDQLFF
CDR3nt: TGTGCCAGCAGTTACTTCGGCAGGGACCAGCTGTTTTTT

abundance: .
d_gene: .
j_gene: TRBJ2-3
v_gene: TRBV24-1
CDR3aa: CATSDPGAATDTQYF
CDR3nt: TGTGCCACCAGTGATCCCGGGGCGGCCACAGATACGCAGTATTTT

abundance: .
d_gene: TRBD1
j_gene: TRBJ2-4
v_gene: TRBV30
CDR3aa: CAWSVGGQVWGKNIQYF
CDR3nt: TGTGCCTGGAGTGTGGGGGGACAGGTTTGGGGCAAAAACATTCAGTACTTC

abundance: .
d_gene: .
j_gene: TRBJ1-3
v_gene: TRBV5-1
CDR3aa: CASSLEGGSGNTIYF
CDR3nt: TGCGCCAGCAGCTTGGAAGGGGGTTCAGGAAACACCATATATTTT

abundance: .
d_gene: TRBD1
j_gene: TRBJ1-4
v_gene: TRBV7-2
CDR3aa: CASSQGTGRGKLFF
CDR3nt: TGTGCCAGCAGCCAAGGGACAGGGAGGGGAAAACTGTTTTTT

abundance: .
d_gene: .
j_gene: TRBJ1-1
v_gene: TRBV7-8
CDR3aa: CASSPQSWNTEAFF
CDR3nt: TGTGCCAGCAGCCCCCAATCTTGGAACACTGAAGCTTTCTTT

abundance: few
d_gene: .
j_gene: TRBJ1-4
v_gene: TRBV25-1
CDR3aa: CASRLVNEKLFF
CDR3nt: TGTGCCAGCAGATTAGTTAATGAAAAACTGTTTTTT

abundance: .
d_gene: .
j_gene: TRBJ2-5
v_gene: TRBV12-3/TRBV12-4
CDR3aa: CASSLTETQYF
CDR3nt: TGTGCCAGCAGTTTAACCGAGACCCAGTACTTC

abundance: few
d_gene: .
j_gene: TRBJ2-2
v_gene: TRBV5-3
CDR3aa: CARSRPTDGNTGELFF
CDR3nt: TGTGCCAGAAGCCGGCCGACAGATGGGAACACCGGGGAGCTGTTTTTT

abundance: .
d_gene: .
j_gene: TRBJ2-3
v_gene: TRBV5-1
CDR3aa: CASSPGGASTDTQYF
CDR3nt: TGCGCCAGCAGCCCCGGGGGAGCTAGCACAGATACGCAGTATTTT

abundance: .
d_gene: .
j_gene: TRBJ1-6
v_gene: TRBV9
CDR3aa: CASSVASSYNSPLHF
CDR3nt: TGTGCCAGCAGCGTCGCGAGCTCCTATAATTCACCCCTCCACTTT

abundance: .
d_gene: TRBD1
j_gene: TRBJ2-4
v_gene: TRBV30
CDR3aa: CAWSVDRGNIQYF
CDR3nt: TGTGCCTGGAGTGTTGACAGGGGAAACATTCAGTACTTC

abundance: .
d_gene: TRBD2
j_gene: TRBJ2-5
v_gene: TRBV6-2/TRBV6-3
CDR3aa: CASSYWRGYQETQYF
CDR3nt: TGTGCCAGCAGTTATTGGCGGGGGTACCAAGAGACCCAGTACTTC

abundance: .
d_gene: TRBD1
j_gene: TRBJ1-4
v_gene: TRBV6-6
CDR3aa: CASSYSGTGNEKLFF
CDR3nt: TGTGCCAGCAGTTACTCCGGGACAGGGAATGAAAAACTGTTTTTT

abundance: .
d_gene: .
j_gene: TRBJ2-1
v_gene: TRBV28
CDR3aa: CASSSLGEGHNEQFF
CDR3nt: TGTGCCAGCAGTTCCCTCGGTGAGGGACACAATGAGCAGTTCTTC

abundance: few
d_gene: .
j_gene: TRBJ2-2
v_gene: TRBV5-1
CDR3aa: CASSLLNTGELFF
CDR3nt: TGCGCCAGCAGCTTACTGAACACCGGGGAGCTGTTTTTT